This T cell receptor beta chain was captured by sequencing in a study of identical twins. TCRdb used MiXCR to reprocess the 5' RACE reads, holding one entry per CDR3 protein. The table lists under 250,000 distinct CDR3 sequences, approximately 9% of them singletons. With V trimmed by 2 bases and J by 6 bases, 3 bases remained unmatched. The CDR3 contains 14 residues. The germline V gene encodes CDR1 SGHRS and CDR2 YFSETQ. Broader study findings: Among monozygotic twins, out-of-frame TCR alpha sharing exceeded what models predicted. Where beta out-of-frame sequences were concerned, excess twin sharing was weaker.

Healthy Caucasian individuals made up all the donors. This clonotype has at least ten counts. Its antigen is undetermined. Sequencing input: memory (CD45RO+) T cells sorted from blood. The J gene is TRBJ2-3, the V gene TRBV5-1; 10 nucleotides match TRBD1. This TCR derives from a woman between 18 and 29 years old in good health. The CDR3 nucleotides are TGCGCCAGCAGCTTCGGGACAGGGGACGATACGCAGTATTTT. Its protein product is CASSFGTGDDTQYF.